This T cell receptor (beta chain) was retrieved from a study of blood T cell repertoires in COVID-19. Across the study: Sites across the United States, Italy and Spain contributed samples from acute and convalescent COVID-19.

The CDR3 runs 14 residues. In germline, CDR1 is LGHDT, CDR2 YNNKEL (reference sequence). The V end was cut by 3 bases, the J end by 7 bases, with 10 bases between. The method was immunoSEQ multiplex PCR; TCRdb's version includes in-frame clones alone and lacks a portion of them. The table lists 200,000 to 300,000 clones, 75% to 90% of them singletons, with approximately 1.5% in the top ten. The clonotype comes from a woman between 40 and 50 years old who had recovered from COVID-19. Sequenced: peripheral blood. J is TRBJ1-6 and V is TRBV3-1 (or the pseudogene TRBV3-2); D is possibly TRBD1 (6 bases). CDR3 region: CASSHRGPNSPLHF. CDR3 DNA: TGTGCCAGCAGCCACAGGGGTCCGAATTCACCCCTCCACTTT.